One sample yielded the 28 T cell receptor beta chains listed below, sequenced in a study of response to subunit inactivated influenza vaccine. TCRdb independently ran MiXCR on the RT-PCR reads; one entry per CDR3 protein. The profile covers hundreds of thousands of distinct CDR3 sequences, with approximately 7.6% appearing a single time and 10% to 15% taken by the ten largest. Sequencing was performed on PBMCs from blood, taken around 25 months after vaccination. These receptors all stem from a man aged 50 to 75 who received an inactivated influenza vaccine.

CDR3 DNA: TGTGCCAGCAGACTAGACAGGGGCGAACACAATGAGCAGTTCTTC. This encodes CASRLDRGEHNEQFF. The genes are TRBV12-3 or TRBV12-4 and TRBJ2-1, with 8 bases matching TRBD1. This CDR3 has 15 amino acids. V lost 6 bases and J lost 5; bases outside the gene matches: 9.

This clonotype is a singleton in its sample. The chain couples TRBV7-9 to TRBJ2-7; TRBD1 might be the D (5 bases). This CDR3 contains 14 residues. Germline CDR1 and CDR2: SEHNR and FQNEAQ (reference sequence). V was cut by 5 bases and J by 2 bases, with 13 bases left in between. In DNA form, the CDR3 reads TGTGCCAGCAGCGGACAAATTCCCCCCTACGAGCAGTACTTC. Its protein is CASSGQIPPYEQYF. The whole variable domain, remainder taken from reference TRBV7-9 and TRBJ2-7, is DTGVSQNPRHKITKRGQNVTFRCDPISEHNRLYWYRQTLGQGPEFLTYFQNEAQLEKSRLLSDRFSAERPKGSFSTLEIQRTEQGDSAMYLCASSGQIPPYEQYFGPGTRLTVT.

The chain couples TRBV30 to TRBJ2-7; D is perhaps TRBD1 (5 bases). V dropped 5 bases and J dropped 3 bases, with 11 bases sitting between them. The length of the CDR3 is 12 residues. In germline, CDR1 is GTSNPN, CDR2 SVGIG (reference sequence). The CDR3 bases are TGTGCCTGGGACAGACAGAGCTACGAGCAGTACTTC. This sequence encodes CAWDRQSYEQYF.

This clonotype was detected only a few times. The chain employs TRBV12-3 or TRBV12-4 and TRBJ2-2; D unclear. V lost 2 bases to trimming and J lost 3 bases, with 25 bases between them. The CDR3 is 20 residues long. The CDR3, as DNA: TGTGCCAGCAGTTTAATATACTGGTTTGCCCAGGAGAGCCACACCGGGGAGCTGTTTTTT. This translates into CASSLIYWFAQESHTGELFF.

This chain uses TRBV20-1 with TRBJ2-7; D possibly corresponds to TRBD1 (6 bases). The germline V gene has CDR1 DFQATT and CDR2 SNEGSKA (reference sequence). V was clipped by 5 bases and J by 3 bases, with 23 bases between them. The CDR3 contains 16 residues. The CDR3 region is CSAPSSIGQIIYEQYF. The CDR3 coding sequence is TGCAGTGCTCCGAGTAGTATAGGACAGATTATCTACGAGCAGTACTTC.

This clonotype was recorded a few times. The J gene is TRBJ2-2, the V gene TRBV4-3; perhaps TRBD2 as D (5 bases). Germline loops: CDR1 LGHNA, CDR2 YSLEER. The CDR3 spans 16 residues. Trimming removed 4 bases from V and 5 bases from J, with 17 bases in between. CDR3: CASSLGSPEGTGELFF. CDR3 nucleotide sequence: TGCGCCAGCAGCCTGGGGAGCCCCGAGGGAACCGGGGAGCTGTTTTTT.

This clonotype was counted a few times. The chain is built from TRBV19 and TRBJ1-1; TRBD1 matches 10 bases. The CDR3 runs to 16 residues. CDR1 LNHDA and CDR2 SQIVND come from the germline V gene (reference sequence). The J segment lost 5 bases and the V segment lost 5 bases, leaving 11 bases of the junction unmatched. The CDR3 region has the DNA TGTGCCAGTAGTGGGCTGGGACAGGGGATGGGTACTGAAGCTTTCTTT. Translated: CASSGLGQGMGTEAFF. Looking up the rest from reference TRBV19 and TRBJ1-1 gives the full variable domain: DGGITQSPKYLFRKEGQNVTLSCEQNLNHDAMYWYRQDPGQGLRLIYYSQIVNDFQKGDIAEGYSVSREKKESFPLTVTSAQKNPTAFYLCASSGLGQGMGTEAFFGQGTRLTVV.

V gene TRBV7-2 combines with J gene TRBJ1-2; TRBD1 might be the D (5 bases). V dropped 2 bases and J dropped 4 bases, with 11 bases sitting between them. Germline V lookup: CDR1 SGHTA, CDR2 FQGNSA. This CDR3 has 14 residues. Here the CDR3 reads CASSLSRGGYGYTF. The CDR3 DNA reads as TGTGCCAGCAGCTTATCCCGGGGCGGCTATGGCTACACCTTC.

CDR3 coding DNA: TGCAGCGTTGTGGGGGGCGCAGACTATGGCTACACCTTC. This gives the protein CSVVGGADYGYTF. V and J are TRBV29-1 and TRBJ1-2; possibly TRBD1 for D (6 bases). Germline CDR1 SQVTM, CDR2 ANQGSEA. V shed 4 bases and J shed 3 bases, with 12 bases lying between them. The CDR3 length is 13 residues.

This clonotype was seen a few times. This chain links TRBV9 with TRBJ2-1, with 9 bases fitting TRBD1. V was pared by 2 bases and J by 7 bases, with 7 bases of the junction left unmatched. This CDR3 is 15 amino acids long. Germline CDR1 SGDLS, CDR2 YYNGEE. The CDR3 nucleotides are TGTGCCAGCAGCGTGGACAGGGGCTTTGGTAATGAGCAGTTCTTC. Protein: CASSVDRGFGNEQFF. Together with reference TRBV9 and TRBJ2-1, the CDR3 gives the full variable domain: DSGVTQTPKHLITATGQRVTLRCSPRSGDLSVYWYQQSLDQGLQFLIQYYNGEERAKGNILERFSAQQFPDLHSELNLSSLELGDSALYFCASSVDRGFGNEQFFGPGTRLTVL.

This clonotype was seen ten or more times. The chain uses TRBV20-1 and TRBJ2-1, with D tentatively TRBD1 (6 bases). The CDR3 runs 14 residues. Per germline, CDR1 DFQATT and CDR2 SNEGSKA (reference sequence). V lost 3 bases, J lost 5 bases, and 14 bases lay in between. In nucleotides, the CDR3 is TGCAGTGCTAGCCCCCTCACAGGGAACAATGAGCAGTTCTTC. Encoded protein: CSASPLTGNNEQFF.

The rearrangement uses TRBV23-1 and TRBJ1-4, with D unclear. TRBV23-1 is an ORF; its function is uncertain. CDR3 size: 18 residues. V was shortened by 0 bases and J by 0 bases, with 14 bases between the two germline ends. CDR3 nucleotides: TGCGCCAGCAGTCAATCCCCCCCGACGGTGGCAACTAATGAAAAACTGTTTTTT. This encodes CASSQSPPTVATNEKLFF.

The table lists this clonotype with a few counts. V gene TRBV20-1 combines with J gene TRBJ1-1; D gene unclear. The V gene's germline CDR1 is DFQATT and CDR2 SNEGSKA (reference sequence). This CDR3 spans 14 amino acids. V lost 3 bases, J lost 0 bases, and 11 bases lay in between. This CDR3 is CSASHQTMNTEAFF. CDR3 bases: TGCAGTGCTAGTCATCAGACCATGAACACTGAAGCTTTCTTT.

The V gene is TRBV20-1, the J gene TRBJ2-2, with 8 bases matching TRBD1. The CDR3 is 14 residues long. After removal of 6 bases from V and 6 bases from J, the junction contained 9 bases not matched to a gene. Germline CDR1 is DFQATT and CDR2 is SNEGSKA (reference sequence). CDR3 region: CSARTGMGAGELFF. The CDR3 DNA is TGCAGTGCGAGGACAGGGATGGGGGCCGGGGAGCTGTTTTTT.

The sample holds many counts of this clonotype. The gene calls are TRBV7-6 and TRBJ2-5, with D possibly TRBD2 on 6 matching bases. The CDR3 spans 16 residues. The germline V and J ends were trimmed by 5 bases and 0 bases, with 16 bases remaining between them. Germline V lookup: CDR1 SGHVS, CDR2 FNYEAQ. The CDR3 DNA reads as TGTGCCAGCAGCCCGGTTGGGGCGGGGTACCAAGAGACCCAGTACTTC. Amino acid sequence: CASSPVGAGYQETQYF. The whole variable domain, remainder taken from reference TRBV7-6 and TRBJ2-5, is GAGVSQSPRYKVTKRGQDVALRCDPISGHVSLYWYRQALGQGPEFLTYFNYEAQQDKSGLPNDRFSAERPEGSISTLTIQRTEQRDSAMYRCASSPVGAGYQETQYFGPGTRLLVL.

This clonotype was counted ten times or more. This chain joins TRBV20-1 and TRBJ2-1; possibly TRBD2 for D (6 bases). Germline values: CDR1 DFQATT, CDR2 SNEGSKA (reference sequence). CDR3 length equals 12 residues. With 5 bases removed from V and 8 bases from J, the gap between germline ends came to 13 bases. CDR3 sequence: CSAPTSSDEQFF. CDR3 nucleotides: TGCAGTGCTCCTACTAGCTCGGATGAGCAGTTCTTC.

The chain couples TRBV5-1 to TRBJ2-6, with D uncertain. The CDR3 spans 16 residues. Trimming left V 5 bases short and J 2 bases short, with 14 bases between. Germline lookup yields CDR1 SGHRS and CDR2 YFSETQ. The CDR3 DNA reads TGCGCCAGCAGAACCAGCGAAAGCCCTGGGGCCAACGTCCTGACTTTC. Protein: CASRTSESPGANVLTF.

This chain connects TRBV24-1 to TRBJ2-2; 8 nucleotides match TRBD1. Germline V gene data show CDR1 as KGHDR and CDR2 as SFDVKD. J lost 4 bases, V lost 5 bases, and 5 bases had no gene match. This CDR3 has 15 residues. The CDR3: CATSGQGAFTGELFF. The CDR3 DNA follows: TGTGCCACCAGTGGGCAGGGGGCGTTCACCGGGGAGCTGTTTTTT.

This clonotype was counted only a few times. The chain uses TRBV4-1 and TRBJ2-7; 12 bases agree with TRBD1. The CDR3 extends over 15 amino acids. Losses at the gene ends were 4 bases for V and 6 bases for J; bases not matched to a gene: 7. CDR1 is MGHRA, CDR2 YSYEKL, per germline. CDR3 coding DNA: TGCGCCAGCAGCCGAGACCGGGACAGGGGGCGCGAGCAGTACTTC. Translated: CASSRDRDRGREQYF.

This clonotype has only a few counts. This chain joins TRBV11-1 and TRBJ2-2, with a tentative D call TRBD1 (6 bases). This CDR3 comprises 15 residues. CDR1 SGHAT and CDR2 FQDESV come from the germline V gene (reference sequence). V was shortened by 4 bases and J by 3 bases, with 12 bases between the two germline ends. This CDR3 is CASSSQGPDTGELFF. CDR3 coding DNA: TGTGCCAGCAGCTCTCAGGGGCCGGACACCGGGGAGCTGTTTTTT.

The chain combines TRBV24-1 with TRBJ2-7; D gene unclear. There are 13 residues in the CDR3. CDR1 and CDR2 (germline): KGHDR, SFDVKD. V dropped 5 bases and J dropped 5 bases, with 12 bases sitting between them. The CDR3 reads CATSAHHEHEQYF. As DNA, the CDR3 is TGTGCCACCAGTGCCCATCACGAGCACGAGCAGTACTTC.

CDR3 region: CSASDRASPLHF. The CDR3 DNA is TGCAGTGCTAGCGACAGGGCTTCACCCCTCCACTTT. The rearrangement links TRBV20-1 to TRBJ1-6, with 7 bases fitting TRBD1. The CDR3 has 12 amino acids. The junction had 2 bases not matched to a gene; V was cut back by 3 bases and J by 9 bases. In germline, CDR1 is DFQATT, CDR2 SNEGSKA (reference sequence).

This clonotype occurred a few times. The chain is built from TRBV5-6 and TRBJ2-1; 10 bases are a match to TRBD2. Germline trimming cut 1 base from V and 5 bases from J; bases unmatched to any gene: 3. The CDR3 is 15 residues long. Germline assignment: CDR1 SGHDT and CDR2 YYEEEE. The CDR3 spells CASSLLSGRNNEQFF. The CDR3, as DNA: TGTGCCAGCAGCTTGCTTAGCGGGAGGAACAATGAGCAGTTCTTC.

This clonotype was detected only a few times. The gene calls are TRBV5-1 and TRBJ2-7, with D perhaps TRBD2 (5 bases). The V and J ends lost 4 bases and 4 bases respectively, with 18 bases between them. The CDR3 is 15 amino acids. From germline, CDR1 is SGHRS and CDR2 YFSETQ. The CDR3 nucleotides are TGCGCCAGCAGCGTTGGACTGCCCTTCGAATACGAGCAGTACTTC. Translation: CASSVGLPFEYEQYF.

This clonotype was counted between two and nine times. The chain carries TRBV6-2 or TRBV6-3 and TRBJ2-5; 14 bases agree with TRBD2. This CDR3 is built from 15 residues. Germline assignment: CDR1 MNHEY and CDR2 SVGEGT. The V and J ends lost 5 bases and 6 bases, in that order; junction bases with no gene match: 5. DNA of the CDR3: TGTGCCAGCAGTGGGACTAGCGGGAGTGGAAAGACCCAGTACTTC. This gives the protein CASSGTSGSGKTQYF.

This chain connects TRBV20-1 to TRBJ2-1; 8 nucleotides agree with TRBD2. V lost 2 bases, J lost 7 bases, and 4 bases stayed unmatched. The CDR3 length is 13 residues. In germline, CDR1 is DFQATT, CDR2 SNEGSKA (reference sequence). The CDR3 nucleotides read TGCAGTGCTAGAACTAGCGGACCAAATGAGCAGTTCTTC. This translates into CSARTSGPNEQFF.

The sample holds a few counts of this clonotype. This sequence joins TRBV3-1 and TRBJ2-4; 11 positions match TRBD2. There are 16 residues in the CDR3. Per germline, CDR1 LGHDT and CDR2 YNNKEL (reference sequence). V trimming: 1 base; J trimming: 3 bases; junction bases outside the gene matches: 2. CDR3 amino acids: CASSQGTSGSKNIQYF. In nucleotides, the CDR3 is TGTGCCAGCAGCCAAGGTACTAGCGGGAGCAAAAACATTCAGTACTTC.

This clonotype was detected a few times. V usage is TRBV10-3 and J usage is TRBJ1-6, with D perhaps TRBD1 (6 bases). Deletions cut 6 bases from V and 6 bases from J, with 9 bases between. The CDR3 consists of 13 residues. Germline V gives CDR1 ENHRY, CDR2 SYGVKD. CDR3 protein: CAIRGQTNSPLHF. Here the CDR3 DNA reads TGTGCCATCAGAGGACAGACTAATTCACCCCTCCACTTT.